The T cell receptor beta chain under discussion was sequenced for a study of blood T cells in healthy people across ages. Broader study findings: Expanded clonotype shifts may have been confounded, as the donors had an unknown CMV status.

Comment on this clonotype: As yet, its antigen is unknown.

Through a sample-barcoded 5' primer and a J-beta primer mix, a second PCR was run for roughly 6 to 12 cycles. TCRdb recomputed calls from the 5' RACE reads with MiXCR, one row per CDR3 protein. The profile shows around 1,000,000 distinct CDR3 sequences, 20% to 25% of them singletons. These data are also associated with another study on T cells of mothers and their children. That study reports: Every mother produced more than 8 million TCR beta CDR3 reads, whereas every child provided 3 million to 3.5 million.

The source material was blood. The receptor was isolated from a girl aged 2 to 10 in good health.

CDR3: CAIMPTENTEAFF. The CDR3 DNA follows: TGTGCCATCATGCCGACAGAGAACACTGAAGCTTTCTTT. V is TRBV10-3 and J is TRBJ1-1; D perhaps matches TRBD1 (5 bases). V lost 7 bases to trimming and J lost 1 base, with 10 bases between them. The CDR3 totals 13 residues. Germline CDR1 and CDR2: ENHRY and SYGVKD.